This TCR beta chain is drawn from a study of CD8+ T cells in alopecia areata (dated by TCRdb to between 2017 and 2018). Regarding the complete study: The treated patients, all with moderate-to-severe alopecia areata, were enrolled in an open-label pilot trial of oral tofacitinib given at 5 to 10 mg twice daily. Patients on tofacitinib were biopsied at baseline and after 4 and 24 weeks of treatment, and several of the patients also had a later scalp biopsy. RNA was extracted with the PAXgene miRNA kit for fixed scalp, the miRNeasy kit for PBMCs, and the RNeasy kit for mouse skin. Tofacitinib was administered for 6 to 18 months, and 6 months of follow-up off drug were then conducted to assess delayed response and recurrence. Amplification of TCRbeta CDR3 regions was done by immunoSEQ multiplex PCR using 35 Vbeta forward primers and 13 Jbeta reverse primers. Disease severity in treated patients was measured with the SALT score, which quantifies the percentage of affected scalp surface area. The study used high-throughput TCRbeta sequencing to examine T cell clonal expansion in alopecia areata, in both the C3H/HeJ mouse model and human patients. In humans, TCRbeta sequencing was performed on scalp tissue and on sorted CD4+ and CD8+ peripheral blood T cells from healthy controls and from patients with patchy or totalis/universalis alopecia areata. Scalp clonality was compared among normal scalp (n=4), patchy alopecia areata scalp (n=8), and alopecia totalis/universalis scalp (n=8). Overall study results and their limits: Higher clonality and more expanded CD8+ clones were observed in lesional scalp than in normal scalp, particularly in alopecia totalis/universalis, a finding suggestive of antigenic drive. With tofacitinib, both scalp clonality and the number of expanded CD8+ clones among the top 100 scalp clones went down significantly. Unlike mouse skin, which is dominated by gammadelta T cells, normal human skin has resident alphabeta T cells that are also sequenced, and this complicates analysis of the scalp TCR repertoire. The treated cohort was small, with a single nonresponder, so links between baseline CD8+ expansion and response need larger studies. Compared with mice, TCR sequences shared between patients were less clear, possibly partly because of HLA diversity across the patient population. Many expanded lesional clones were found to persist in scalp and blood during tofacitinib treatment, and relapse after treatment cessation may be partly explained by this persistence.

Library method: the immunoSEQ multiplex PCR assay. RNA was extracted from all samples and reverse transcribed into cDNA, which served as template for TCR sequencing. SuperScript III was used for first-strand cDNA synthesis, primed with a 2:1 mix of oligo-dT and random hexamers. Amplification bias was assessed with a synthetic immune receptor repertoire, and residual bias was removed computationally. From the authors' description of their analysis: After raw reads were preprocessed to remove errors, the CDR3 was defined following IMGT conventions as running from the conserved cysteine to phenylalanine. Clonality was computed as 1 minus the Shannon entropy, with the entropy normalized by log2 of the number of productive unique TCRs. CD4 or CD8 identity of scalp clones was inferred by cross-referencing scalp TCRbeta sequences with sorted blood CD4 and CD8 repertoires. TCRdb mirrors the immuneACCESS table, restricted to in-frame sequences. Some clones are absent from its copies; in checked studies, under half trace to an unresolved V gene, and the reason for the others is unknown. V and J calls and clone size come straight from that table; D and trimming were deduced from the DNA. A total of about 190,000 clones appear in this sample, 45% to 75% of them only once. The ten largest clones capture 0.69% of the sample.

The germline V gene encodes CDR1 SEHNR and CDR2 FQNEAQ (reference sequence). Including cysteine and phenylalanine, the CDR3 has 15 amino acids. CDR3 DNA is the only sequence kept; it has 45 bases, read in frame from the first base. V drops 5 bases and J drops 5 bases, leaving 16 bases in between. This clone came up once. Its antigen is still unknown. It has no much larger one-base neighbor in the sample; base qualities were not kept. The meaning of the sample's time point label: approximately 4 weeks on oral tofacitinib. The treatment or condition label corresponds to: oral pan-JAK inhibitor, 5-10 mg twice daily. Lesional scalp punch biopsies and peripheral blood were collected from alopecia areata patients. PBMCs were isolated by density centrifugation and stained for CD3, CD4 and CD8, after which CD4+ and CD8+ T cells were sorted on a FACSAria.

This TCR derives from a human donor with alopecia areata. The V gene is TRBV7-9 and the J gene is TRBJ2-1, with TRBD2 tentatively as D gene (6 bases match). The material sequenced was CD4+ T cells sorted from blood, taken at week 4, from a patient treated with tofacitinib. The DNA sequence is TGTGCCAGCAGCCTGCGGGACTTCAGGCACAATGAGCAGTTCTTC. It specifies CASSLRDFRHNEQFF.